This T cell receptor (beta chain) was identified during a study of post-analysis software for immune sequencing data. The overall study: Relapsing-remitting, secondary progressive and progressive-relapsing courses of multiple sclerosis were included. Notes on the study in general: Relative to controls, patients had several TRBV segments at higher frequency, with TRBV5-6, TRBV5-1 and TRBV20-1 among these.

Germline V gene sequence: CDR1 SGHAT, CDR2 FQNNGV. Trimming at V came to 5 bases and at J to 3 bases, leaving 7 bases not matched to a gene. This CDR3 comprises 15 residues. Points on this clonotype: Its antigen remains unidentified.

The TCR beta cDNA libraries carried unique molecular identifiers. TCRdb recomputed calls from the PCR reads with MiXCR, one row per CDR3 protein. The table lists 150,000 to 200,000 distinct CDR3 sequences, approximately 35% of them singletons. The chain is built from TRBV11-2 and TRBJ2-1; 7 nucleotides line up with TRBD2. The source was blood, collected after autologous hematopoietic stem cell transplantation. This clonotype was sampled from a girl aged 5-17 years with multiple sclerosis. As DNA, the CDR3 is TGTGCCAGCAGCCCTGGGCTAGCGGACTACAATGAGCAGTTCTTC. This translates into CASSPGLADYNEQFF.